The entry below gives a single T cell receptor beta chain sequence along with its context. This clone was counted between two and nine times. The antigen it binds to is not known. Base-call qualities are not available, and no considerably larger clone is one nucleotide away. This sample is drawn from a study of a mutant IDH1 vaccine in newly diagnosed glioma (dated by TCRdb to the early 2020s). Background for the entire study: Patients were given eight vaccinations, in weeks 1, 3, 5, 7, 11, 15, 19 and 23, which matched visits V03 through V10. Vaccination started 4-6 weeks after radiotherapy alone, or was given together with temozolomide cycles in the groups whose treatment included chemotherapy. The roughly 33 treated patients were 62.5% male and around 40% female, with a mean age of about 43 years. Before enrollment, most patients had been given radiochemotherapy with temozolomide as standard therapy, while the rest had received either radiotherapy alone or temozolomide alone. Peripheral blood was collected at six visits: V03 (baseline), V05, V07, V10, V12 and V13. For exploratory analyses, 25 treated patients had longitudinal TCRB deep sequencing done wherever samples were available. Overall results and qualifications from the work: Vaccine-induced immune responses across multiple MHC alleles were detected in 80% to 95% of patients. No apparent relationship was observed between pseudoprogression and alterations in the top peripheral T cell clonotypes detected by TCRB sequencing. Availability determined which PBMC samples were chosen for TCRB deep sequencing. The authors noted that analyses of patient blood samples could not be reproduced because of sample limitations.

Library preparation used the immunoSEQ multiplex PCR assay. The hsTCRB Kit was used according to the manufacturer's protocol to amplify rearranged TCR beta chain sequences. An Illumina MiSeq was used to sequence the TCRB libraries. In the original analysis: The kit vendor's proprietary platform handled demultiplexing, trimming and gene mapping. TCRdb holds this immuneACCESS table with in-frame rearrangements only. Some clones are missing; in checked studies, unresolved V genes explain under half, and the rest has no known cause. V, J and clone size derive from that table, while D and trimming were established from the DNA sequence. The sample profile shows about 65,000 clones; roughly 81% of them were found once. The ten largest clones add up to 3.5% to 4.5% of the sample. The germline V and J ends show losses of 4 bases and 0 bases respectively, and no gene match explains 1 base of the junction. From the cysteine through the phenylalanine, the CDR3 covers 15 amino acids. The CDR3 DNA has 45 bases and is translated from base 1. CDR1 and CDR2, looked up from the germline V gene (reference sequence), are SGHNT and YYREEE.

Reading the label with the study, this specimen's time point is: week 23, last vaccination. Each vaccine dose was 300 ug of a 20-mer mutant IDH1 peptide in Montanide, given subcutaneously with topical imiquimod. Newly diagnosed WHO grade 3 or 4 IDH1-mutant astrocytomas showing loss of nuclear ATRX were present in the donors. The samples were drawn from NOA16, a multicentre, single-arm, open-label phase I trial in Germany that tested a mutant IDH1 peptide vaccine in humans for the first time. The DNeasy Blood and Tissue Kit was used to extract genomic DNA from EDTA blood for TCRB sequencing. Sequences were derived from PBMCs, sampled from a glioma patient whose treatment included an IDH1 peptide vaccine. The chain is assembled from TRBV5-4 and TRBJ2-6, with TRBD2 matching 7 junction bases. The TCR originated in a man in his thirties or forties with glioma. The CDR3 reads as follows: CASSQRGSGANVLTF. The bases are TGTGCCAGCAGCCAGCGGGGCTCTGGGGCCAACGTCCTGACTTTC.